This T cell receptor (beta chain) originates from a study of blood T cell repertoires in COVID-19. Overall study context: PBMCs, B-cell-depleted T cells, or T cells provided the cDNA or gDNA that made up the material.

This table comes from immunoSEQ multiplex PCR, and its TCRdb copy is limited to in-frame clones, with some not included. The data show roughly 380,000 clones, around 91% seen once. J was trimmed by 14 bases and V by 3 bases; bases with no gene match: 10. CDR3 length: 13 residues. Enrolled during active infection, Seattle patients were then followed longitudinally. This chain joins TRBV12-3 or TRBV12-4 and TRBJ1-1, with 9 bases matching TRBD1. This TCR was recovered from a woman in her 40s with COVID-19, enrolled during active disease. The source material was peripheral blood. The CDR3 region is CASSFDRGGVSFF. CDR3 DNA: TGTGCCAGCAGTTTCGACAGGGGGGGAGTATCGTTCTTT.